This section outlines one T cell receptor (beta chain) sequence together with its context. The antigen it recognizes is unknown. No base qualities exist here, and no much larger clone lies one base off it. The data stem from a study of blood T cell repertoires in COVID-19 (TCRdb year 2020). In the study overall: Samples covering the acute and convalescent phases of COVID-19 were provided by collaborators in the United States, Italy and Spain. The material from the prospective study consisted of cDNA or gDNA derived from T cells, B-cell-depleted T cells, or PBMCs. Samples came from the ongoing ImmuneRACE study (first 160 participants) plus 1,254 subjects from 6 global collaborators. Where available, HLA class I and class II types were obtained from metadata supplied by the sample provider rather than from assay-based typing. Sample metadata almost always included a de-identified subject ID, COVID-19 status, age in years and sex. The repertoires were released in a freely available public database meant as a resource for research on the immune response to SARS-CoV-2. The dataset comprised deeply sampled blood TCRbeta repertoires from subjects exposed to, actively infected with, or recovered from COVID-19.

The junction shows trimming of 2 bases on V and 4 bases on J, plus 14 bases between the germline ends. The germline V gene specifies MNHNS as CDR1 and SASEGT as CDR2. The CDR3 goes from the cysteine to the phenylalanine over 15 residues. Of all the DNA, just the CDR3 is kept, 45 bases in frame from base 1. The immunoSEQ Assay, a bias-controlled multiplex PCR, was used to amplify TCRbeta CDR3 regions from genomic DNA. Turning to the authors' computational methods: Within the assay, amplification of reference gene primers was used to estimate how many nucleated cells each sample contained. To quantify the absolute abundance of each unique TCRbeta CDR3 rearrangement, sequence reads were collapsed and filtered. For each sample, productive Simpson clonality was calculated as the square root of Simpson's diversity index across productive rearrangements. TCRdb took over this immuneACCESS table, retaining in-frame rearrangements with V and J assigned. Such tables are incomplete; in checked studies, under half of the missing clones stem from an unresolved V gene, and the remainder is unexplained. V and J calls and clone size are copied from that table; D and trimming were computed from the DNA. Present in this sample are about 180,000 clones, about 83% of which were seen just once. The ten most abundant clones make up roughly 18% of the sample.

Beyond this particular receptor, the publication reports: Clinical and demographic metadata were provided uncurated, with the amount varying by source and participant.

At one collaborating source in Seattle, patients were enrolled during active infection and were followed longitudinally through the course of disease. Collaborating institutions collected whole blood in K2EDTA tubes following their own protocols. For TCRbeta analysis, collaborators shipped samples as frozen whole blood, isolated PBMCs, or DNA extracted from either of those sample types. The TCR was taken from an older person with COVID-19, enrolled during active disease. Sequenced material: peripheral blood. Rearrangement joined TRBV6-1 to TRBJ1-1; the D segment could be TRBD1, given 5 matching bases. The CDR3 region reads CASSEFTLGGTEAFF. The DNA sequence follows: TGTGCCAGCAGTGAATTTACCTTGGGGGGCACTGAAGCTTTCTTT.